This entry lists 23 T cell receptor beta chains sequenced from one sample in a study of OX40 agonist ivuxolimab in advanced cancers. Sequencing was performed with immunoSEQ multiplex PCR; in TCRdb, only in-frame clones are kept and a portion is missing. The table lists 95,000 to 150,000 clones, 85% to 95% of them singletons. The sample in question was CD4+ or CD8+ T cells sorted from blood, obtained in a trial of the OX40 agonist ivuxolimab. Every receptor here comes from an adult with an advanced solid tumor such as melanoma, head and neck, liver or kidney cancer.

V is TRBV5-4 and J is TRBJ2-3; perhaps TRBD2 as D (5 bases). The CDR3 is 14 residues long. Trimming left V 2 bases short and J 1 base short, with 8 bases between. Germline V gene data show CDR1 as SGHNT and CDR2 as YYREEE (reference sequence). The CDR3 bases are TGTGCCAGCAGCTTTCAGAGGGGCACAGATACGCAGTATTTT. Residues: CASSFQRGTDTQYF.

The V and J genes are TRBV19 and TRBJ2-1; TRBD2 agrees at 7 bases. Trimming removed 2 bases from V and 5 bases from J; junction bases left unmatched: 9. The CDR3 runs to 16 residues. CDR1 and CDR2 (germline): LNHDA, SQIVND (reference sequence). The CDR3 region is CASSIYTLAAHNEQFF. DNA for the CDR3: TGTGCCAGTAGTATATACACCCTAGCGGCTCACAATGAGCAGTTCTTC.

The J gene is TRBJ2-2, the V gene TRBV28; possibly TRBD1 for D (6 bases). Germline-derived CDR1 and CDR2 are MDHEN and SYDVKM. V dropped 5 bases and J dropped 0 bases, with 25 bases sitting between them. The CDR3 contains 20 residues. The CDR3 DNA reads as TGTGCCAGCAGTGGGGGCTTAACAAGGAGCCCTCGCCCGAACACCGGGGAGCTGTTTTTT. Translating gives CASSGGLTRSPRPNTGELFF.

CDR3 coding DNA: TGTGCCAGCAGCTTGGGAGCGGGAGGGTATACCGGGGAGCTGTTTTTT. Protein product: CASSLGAGGYTGELFF. This chain links TRBV5-4 with TRBJ2-2; 10 nucleotides align to TRBD2. Germline-derived CDR1 and CDR2 are SGHNT and YYREEE (reference sequence). The CDR3 covers 16 residues. V was pared by 0 bases and J by 5 bases, with 4 bases of the junction left unmatched.

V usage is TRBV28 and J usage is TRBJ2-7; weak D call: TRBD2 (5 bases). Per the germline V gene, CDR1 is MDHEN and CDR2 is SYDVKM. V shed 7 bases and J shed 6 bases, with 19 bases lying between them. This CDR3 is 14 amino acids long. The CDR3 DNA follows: TGTGCCAGCAACCCTACACCGCGGGCGGTCGAGCAGTACTTC. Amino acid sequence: CASNPTPRAVEQYF. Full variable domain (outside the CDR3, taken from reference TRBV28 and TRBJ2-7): DVKVTQSSRYLVKRTGEKVFLECVQDMDHENMFWYRQDPGLGLRLIYFSYDVKMKEKGDIPEGYSVSREKKERFSLILESASTNQTSMYLCASNPTPRAVEQYFGPGTRLTVT.

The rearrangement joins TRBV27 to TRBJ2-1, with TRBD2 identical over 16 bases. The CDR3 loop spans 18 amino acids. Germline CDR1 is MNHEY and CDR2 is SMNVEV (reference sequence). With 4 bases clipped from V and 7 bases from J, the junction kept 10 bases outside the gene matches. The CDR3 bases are TGTGCCAGCAGTTGGGGACTAGCGGGGGGGCGGGTCCCTAATGAGCAGTTCTTC. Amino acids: CASSWGLAGGRVPNEQFF.

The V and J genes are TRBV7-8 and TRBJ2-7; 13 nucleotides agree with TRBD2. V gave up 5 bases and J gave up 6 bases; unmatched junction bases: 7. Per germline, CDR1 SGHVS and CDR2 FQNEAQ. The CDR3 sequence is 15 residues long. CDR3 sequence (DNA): TGTGCCAGCAGCCCAGGACTAGCGGGAGTGATCGAGCAGTACTTC. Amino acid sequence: CASSPGLAGVIEQYF.

CDR3 residues: CSVAAGGSGNTIYF. CDR3 coding DNA: TGCAGCGTTGCGGCAGGGGGTTCTGGAAACACCATATATTTT. V and J are TRBV29-1 and TRBJ1-3, with 7 nucleotides matching TRBD1. CDR1 SQVTM and CDR2 ANQGSEA come from the germline V gene. V was pared by 4 bases and J by 1 base, with 4 bases of the junction left unmatched. The CDR3 covers 14 residues.

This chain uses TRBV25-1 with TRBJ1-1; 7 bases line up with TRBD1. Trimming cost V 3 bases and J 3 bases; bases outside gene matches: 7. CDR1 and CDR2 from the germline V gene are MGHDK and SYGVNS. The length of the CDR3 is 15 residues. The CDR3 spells CASSENRGWDTEAFF. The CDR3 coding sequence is TGTGCCAGCAGTGAGAACAGGGGATGGGACACTGAAGCTTTCTTT.

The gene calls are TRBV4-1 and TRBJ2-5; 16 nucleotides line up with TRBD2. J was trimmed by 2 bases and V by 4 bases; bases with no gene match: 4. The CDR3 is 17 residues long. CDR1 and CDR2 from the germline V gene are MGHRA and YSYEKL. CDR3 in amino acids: CASSRGLAGGPQETQYF. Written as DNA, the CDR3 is TGCGCCAGCAGCCGGGGACTAGCGGGGGGGCCTCAAGAGACCCAGTACTTC.

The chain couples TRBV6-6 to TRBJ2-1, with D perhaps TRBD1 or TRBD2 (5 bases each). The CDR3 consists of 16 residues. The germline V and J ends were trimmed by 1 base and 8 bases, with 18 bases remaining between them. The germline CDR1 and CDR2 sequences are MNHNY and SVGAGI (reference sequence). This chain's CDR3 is CASSYYDRGAHDEQFF. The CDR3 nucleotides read TGTGCCAGCAGTTACTACGACAGAGGGGCACACGATGAGCAGTTCTTC.

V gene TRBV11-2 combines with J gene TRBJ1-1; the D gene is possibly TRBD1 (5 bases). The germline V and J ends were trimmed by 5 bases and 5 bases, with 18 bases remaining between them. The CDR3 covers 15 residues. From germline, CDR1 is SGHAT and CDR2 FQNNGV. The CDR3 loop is CASSRFQGRGTEAFF. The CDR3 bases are TGTGCCAGCAGCCGTTTTCAGGGTAGGGGTACTGAAGCTTTCTTT.

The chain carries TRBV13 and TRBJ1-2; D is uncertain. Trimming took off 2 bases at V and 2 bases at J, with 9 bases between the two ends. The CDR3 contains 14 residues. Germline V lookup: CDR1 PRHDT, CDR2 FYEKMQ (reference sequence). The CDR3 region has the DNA TGTGCCAGCAGCTTAATGCAAGCCAACTATGGCTACACCTTC. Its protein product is CASSLMQANYGYTF.

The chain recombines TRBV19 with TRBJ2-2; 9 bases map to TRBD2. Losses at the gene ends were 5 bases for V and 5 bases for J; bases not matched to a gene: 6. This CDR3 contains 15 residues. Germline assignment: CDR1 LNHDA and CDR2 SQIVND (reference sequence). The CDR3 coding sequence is TGTGCCAGTAGTTCAGTAGCGGGAGCTACCGGGGAGCTGTTTTTT. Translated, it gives CASSSVAGATGELFF.

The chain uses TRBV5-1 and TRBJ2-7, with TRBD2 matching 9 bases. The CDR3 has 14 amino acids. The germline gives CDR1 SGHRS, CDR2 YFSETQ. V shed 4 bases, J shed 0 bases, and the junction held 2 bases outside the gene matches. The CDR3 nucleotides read TGCGCCAGCAGCCATAGCGGGGGCTCCTACGAGCAGTACTTC. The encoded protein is CASSHSGGSYEQYF.

Written as DNA, the CDR3 is TGTGCCAGCGGGCCCTGGGGGGGAGGGCCGACGAAGACCCAGTACTTC. Protein sequence: CASGPWGGGPTKTQYF. V and J are TRBV27 and TRBJ2-5, with 7 bases fitting TRBD2. The CDR3 runs 16 residues. V trimming: 8 bases; J trimming: 6 bases; junction bases outside the gene matches: 18. From germline, CDR1 is MNHEY and CDR2 SMNVEV (reference sequence).

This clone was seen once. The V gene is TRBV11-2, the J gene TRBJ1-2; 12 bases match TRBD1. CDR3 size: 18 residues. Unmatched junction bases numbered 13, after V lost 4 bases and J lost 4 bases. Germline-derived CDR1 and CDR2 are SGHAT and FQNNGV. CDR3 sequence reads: CASSSIRDRGLRGYGYTF. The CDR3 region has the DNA TGTGCCAGCAGCTCGATCCGGGACAGGGGGCTTAGGGGCTATGGCTACACCTTC.

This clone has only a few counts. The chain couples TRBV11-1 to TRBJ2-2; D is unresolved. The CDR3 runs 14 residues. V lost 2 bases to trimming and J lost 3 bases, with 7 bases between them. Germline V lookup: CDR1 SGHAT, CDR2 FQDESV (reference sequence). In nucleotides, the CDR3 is TGTGCCAGCAGCTTATTCCGGGACACCGGGGAGCTGTTTTTT. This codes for CASSLFRDTGELFF.

The CDR3 DNA follows: TGTGCCAGCACCCAGCGGGCTAGCGGGGGTACGGGCAATGAGCAGTTCTTC. Amino acid sequence: CASTQRASGGTGNEQFF. The V and J genes are TRBV7-8 and TRBJ2-1, with 10 bases that match TRBD2. The CDR3 spans 17 residues. Germline assignment: CDR1 SGHVS and CDR2 FQNEAQ. V lost 7 bases to trimming and J lost 6 bases; unmatched junction nucleotides: 15.

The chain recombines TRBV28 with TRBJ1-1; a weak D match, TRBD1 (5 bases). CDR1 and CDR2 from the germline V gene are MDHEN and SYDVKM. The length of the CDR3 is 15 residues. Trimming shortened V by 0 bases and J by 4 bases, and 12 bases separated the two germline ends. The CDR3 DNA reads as TGTGCCAGCAGTTTATGGGGGCGTTTTGTCACTGAAGCTTTCTTT. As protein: CASSLWGRFVTEAFF. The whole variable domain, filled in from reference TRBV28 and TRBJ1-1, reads DVKVTQSSRYLVKRTGEKVFLECVQDMDHENMFWYRQDPGLGLRLIYFSYDVKMKEKGDIPEGYSVSREKKERFSLILESASTNQTSMYLCASSLWGRFVTEAFFGQGTRLTVV.

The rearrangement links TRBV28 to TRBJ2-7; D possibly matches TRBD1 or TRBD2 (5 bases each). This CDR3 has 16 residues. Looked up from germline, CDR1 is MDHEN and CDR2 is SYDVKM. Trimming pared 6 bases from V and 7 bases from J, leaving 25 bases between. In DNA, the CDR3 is TGTGCCAGCAGAACCGGGACGGCATCCCCCTCTGGGGAGCAGTACTTC. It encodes CASRTGTASPSGEQYF.

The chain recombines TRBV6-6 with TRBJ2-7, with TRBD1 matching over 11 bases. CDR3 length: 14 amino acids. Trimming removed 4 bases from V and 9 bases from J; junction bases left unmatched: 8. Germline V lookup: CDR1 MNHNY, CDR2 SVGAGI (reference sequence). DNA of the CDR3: TGTGCCAGCAGTTCCAACGGACAGGGGGCGAGGCAGTACTTC. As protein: CASSSNGQGARQYF.

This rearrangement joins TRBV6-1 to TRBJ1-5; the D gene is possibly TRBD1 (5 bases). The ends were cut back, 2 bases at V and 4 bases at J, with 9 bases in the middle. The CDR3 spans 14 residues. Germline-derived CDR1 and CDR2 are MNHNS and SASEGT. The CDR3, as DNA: TGTGCCAGCAGTGAATTGGGGGTAAATCAGCCCCAGCATTTT. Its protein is CASSELGVNQPQHF.